The TCR beta chain described here comes from a study of cytomegalovirus exposure and HLA in healthy donors. The PCR used 60 Vbeta and 13 Jbeta primers. Profiling relied on immunoSEQ multiplex PCR, and the TCRdb table lists in-frame clones only, not all of them. Among roughly 140,000 clones listed, 55% to 80% were seen once. The CDR3 totals 15 residues. Germline-derived CDR1 and CDR2 are SGHKS and YYEKEE (reference sequence). V was clipped by 0 bases and J by 4 bases; unmatched bases: 4. This clone was seen more than once but under ten times. Sample: PBMCs. The chain carries TRBV5-5 and TRBJ2-7, with 10 bases fitting TRBD2. The TCR originated in a woman in her fifties or sixties in good health and CMV-seropositive. CDR3 residues: CASSLVASGRYEQYF. The CDR3 DNA reads as TGTGCCAGCAGCTTGGTTGCTAGCGGGAGATACGAGCAGTACTTC.